This TCR beta chain was profiled in a study of CD8 T cells in ankylosing spondylitis. Study-wide results and limits: Ankylosing spondylitis blood appeared to carry a characteristic TCR beta motif of roughly eight highly homologous variants. Disease-linked clones were CD8+ and relatively rare in peripheral blood.

TCR beta libraries were made by quantitative 5'-RACE with molecular barcodes. TCRdb re-called the 5' RACE reads with MiXCR, one entry per CDR3 protein. The sample records roughly 200,000 distinct CDR3 sequences, 20% to 30% being singletons. This clonotype was seen ten or more times. As yet, its antigen is unknown. Trimming removed 3 bases at V and 6 bases at J, with 18 bases between. Per germline, CDR1 SQVTM and CDR2 ANQGSEA. This CDR3 has 14 amino acids. Material: blood, either unsorted or a sorted T cell fraction (not recorded which). This chain joins TRBV29-1 and TRBJ2-7; D might be TRBD2 (5 bases). The sequence came from a male donor with ankylosing spondylitis or in good health (not recorded which). The CDR3 sequence is CSVELPWLAAEQYF. Here the CDR3 DNA reads TGCAGCGTTGAGCTCCCGTGGCTAGCTGCCGAGCAGTACTTC.